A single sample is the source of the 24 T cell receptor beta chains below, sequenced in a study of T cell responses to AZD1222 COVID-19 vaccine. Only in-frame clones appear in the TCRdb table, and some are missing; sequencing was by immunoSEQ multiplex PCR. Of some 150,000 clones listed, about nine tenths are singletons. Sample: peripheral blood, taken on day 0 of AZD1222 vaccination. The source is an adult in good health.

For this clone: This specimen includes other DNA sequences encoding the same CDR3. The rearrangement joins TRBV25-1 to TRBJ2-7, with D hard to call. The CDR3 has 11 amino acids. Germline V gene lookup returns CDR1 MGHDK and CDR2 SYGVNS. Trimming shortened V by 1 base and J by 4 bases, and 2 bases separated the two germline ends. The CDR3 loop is CASSEFYEQYF. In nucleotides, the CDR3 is TGTGCCAGCAGTGAATTTTACGAGCAGTACTTC.

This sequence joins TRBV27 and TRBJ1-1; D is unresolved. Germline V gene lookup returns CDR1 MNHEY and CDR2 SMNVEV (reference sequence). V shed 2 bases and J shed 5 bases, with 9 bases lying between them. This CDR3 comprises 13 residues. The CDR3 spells CASSLRRLTEAFF. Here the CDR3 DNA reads TGTGCCAGCAGTTTACGGAGATTGACTGAAGCTTTCTTT.

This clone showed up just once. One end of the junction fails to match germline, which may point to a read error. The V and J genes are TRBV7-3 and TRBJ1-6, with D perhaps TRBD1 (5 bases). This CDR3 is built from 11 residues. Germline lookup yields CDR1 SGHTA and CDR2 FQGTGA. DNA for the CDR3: TGTGCCAGCAGCTTAATTCCAGGGAAAGGCTTT. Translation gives CASSLIPGKGF.

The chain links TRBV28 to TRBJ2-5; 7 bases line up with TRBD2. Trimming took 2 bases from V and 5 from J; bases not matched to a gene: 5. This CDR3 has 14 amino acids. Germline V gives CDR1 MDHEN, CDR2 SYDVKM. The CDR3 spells CASSLTGGRETQYF. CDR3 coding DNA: TGTGCCAGCAGTTTAACGGGAGGACGGGAGACCCAGTACTTC.

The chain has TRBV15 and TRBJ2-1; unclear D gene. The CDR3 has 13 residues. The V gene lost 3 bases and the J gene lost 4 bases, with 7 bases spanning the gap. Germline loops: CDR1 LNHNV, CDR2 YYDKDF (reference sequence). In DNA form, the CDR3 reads TGTGCCACCAGCAGTGCAGAATACAATGAGCAGTTCTTC. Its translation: CATSSAEYNEQFF.

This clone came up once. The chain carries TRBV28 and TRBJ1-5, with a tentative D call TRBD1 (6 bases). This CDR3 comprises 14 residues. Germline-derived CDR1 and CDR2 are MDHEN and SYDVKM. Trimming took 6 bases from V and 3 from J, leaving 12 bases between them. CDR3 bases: TGTGCCAGCAGATTCCGACAGGTCAATCAGCCCCAGCATTTT. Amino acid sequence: CASRFRQVNQPQHF.

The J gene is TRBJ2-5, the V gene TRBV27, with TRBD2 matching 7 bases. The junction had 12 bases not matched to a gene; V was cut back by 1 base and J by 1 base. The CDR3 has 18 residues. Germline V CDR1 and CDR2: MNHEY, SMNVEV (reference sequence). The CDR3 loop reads CASSLYARPPGGQETQYF. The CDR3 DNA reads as TGTGCCAGCAGTTTATATGCAAGACCGCCGGGGGGCCAAGAGACCCAGTACTTC.

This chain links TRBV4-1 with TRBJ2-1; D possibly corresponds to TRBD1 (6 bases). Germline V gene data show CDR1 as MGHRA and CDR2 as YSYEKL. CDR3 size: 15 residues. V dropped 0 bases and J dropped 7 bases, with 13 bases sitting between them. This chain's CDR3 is CASSQEVTGRNEQFF. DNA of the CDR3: TGCGCCAGCAGCCAAGAGGTTACAGGGCGTAATGAGCAGTTCTTC.

CDR3 in amino acids: CAWSSKGAADTQYF. In nucleotides, the CDR3 is TGTGCCTGGAGCAGCAAGGGCGCGGCAGATACGCAGTATTTT. This chain uses TRBV30 with TRBJ2-3; no clear D. V lost 3 bases and J 4 bases, leaving 14 bases between the germline ends. The CDR3 sequence is 14 residues long. The germline gives CDR1 GTSNPN, CDR2 SVGIG (reference sequence). Full variable domain (outside the CDR3, taken from reference TRBV30 and TRBJ2-3): SQTIHQWPATLVQPVGSPLSLECTVEGTSNPNLYWYRQAAGRGLQLLFYSVGIGQISSEVPQNLSASRPQDRQFILSSKKLLLSDSGFYLCAWSSKGAADTQYFGPGTRLTVL.

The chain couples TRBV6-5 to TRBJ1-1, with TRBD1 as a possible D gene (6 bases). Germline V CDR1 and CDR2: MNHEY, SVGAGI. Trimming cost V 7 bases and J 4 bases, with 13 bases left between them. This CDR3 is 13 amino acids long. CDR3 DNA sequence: TGTGCCAGCACACAGGGAGGACTCACTGAAGCTTTCTTT. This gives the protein CASTQGGLTEAFF.

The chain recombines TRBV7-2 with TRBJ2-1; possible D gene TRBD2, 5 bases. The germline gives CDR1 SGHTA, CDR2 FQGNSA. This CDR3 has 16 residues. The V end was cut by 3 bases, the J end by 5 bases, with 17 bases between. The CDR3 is CASSFPRELPNNEQFF. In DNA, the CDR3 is TGTGCCAGCAGCTTTCCGAGGGAATTACCTAACAATGAGCAGTTCTTC.

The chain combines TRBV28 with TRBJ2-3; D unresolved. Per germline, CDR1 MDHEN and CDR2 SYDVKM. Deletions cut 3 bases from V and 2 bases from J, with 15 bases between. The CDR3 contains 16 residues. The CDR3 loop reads CASSFLPPYSTDTQYF. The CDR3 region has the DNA TGTGCCAGCAGTTTTTTACCTCCGTACTCCACAGATACGCAGTATTTT.

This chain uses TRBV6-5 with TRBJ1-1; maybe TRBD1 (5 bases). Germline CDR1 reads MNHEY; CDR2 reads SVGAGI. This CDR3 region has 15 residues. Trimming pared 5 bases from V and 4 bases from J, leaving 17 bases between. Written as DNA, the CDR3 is TGTGCCAGCAGTCAACGTCCGCGGGGGGTCACTGAAGCTTTCTTT. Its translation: CASSQRPRGVTEAFF.

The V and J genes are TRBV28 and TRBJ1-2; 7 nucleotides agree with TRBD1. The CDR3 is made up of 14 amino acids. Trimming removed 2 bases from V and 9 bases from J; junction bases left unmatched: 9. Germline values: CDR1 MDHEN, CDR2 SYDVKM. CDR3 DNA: TGTGCCAGCAGTTTACAGGGGGAGGGACGATGCTACACCTTC. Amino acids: CASSLQGEGRCYTF.

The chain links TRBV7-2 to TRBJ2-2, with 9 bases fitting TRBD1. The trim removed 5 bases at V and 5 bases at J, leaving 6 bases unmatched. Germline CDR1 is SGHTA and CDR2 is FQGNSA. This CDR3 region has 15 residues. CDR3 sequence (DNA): TGTGCCAGCAGCCCGGACAGGGGAGCGACCGGGGAGCTGTTTTTT. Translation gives CASSPDRGATGELFF.

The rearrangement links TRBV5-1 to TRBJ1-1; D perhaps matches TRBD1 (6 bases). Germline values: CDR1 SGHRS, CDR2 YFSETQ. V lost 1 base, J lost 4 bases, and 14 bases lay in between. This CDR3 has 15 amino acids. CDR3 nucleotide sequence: TGCGCCAGCAGCTTGACCGGGGGGCCGGGCACTGAAGCTTTCTTT. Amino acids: CASSLTGGPGTEAFF.

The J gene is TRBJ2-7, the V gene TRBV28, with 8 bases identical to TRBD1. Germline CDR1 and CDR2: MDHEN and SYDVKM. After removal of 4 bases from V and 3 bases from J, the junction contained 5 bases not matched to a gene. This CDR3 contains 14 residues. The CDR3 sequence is CASSSGTGIYEQYF. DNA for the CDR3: TGTGCCAGCAGTTCCGGGACAGGAATCTACGAGCAGTACTTC.

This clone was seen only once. The CDR3 region has the DNA TGTGCCAGCAGCTTAAGGAGGGGAACCGGGGAGCTGTTTTTT. It translates to CASSLRRGTGELFF. The chain has TRBV11-2 and TRBJ2-2; D perhaps matches TRBD2 (6 bases). In germline, CDR1 is SGHAT, CDR2 FQNNGV. The V end was cut by 2 bases, the J end by 5 bases, with 9 bases between. The CDR3 spans 14 residues.

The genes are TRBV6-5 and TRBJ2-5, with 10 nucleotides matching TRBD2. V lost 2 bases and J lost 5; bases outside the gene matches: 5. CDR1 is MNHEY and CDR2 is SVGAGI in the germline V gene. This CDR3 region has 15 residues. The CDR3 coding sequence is TGTGCCAGCAGTTACGGAGCGGGAGGGCGTGAGACCCAGTACTTC. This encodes CASSYGAGGRETQYF.

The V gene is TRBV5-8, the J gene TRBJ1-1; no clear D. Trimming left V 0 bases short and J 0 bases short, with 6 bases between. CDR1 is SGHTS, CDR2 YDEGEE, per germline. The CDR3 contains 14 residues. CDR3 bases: TGTGCCAGCAGCTTGGTACAGATGAACACTGAAGCTTTCTTT. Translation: CASSLVQMNTEAFF.

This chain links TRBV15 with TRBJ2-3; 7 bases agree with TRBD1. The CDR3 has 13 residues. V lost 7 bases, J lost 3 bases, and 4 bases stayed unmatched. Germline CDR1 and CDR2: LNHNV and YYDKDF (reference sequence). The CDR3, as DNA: TGTGCCACCATCAAACAGGGGACAGATACGCAGTATTTT. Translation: CATIKQGTDTQYF.

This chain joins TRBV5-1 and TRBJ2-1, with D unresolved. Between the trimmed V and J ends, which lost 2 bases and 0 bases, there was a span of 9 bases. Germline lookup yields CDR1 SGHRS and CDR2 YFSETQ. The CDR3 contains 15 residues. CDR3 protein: CASSFGDRSYNEQFF. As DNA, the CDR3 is TGCGCCAGCAGCTTTGGCGACCGCTCCTACAATGAGCAGTTCTTC. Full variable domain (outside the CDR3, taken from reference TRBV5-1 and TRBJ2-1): KAGVTQTPRYLIKTRGQQVTLSCSPISGHRSVSWYQQTPGQGLQFLFEYFSETQRNKGNFPGRFSGRQFSNSRSEMNVSTLELGDSALYLCASSFGDRSYNEQFFGPGTRLTVL.

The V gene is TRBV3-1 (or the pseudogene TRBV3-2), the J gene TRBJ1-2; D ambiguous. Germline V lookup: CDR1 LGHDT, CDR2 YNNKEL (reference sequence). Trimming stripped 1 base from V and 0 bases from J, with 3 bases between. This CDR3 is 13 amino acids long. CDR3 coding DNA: TGTGCCAGCAGCCAAGTGACTAACTATGGCTACACCTTC. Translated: CASSQVTNYGYTF.

This CDR3 reads CASRTADEQYF. The DNA of the CDR3 is TGTGCCAGCAGGACTGCGGACGAGCAGTACTTC. The chain combines TRBV6-5 with TRBJ2-7; D unresolved. Germline loops: CDR1 MNHEY, CDR2 SVGAGI. The V gene lost 6 bases and the J gene lost 5 bases, with 8 bases spanning the gap. The CDR3 contains 11 residues.